This T cell receptor beta chain was identified in a study of T-cell reconstitution after alpha-beta-depleted transplantation in children. Study-wide results and limits: T-cell numbers and diversity, one year after transplant, stemmed largely from T cells that were newly produced. Elevated TCRbeta diversity at day 60 was traced, in some patients, to surviving recipient T cells and thymic progenitors. Several hundred expanded graft clones reportedly gave rise to the alpha-beta T cells present about two months after transplant.

TCRbeta library construction was performed incorporating unique molecular identifiers. TCRdb fed the PCR reads into MiXCR, producing one record per CDR3 protein. The table has around 100,000 distinct CDR3 sequences, under 9% seen once. This CDR3 comprises 18 residues. The J segment lost 2 bases and the V segment lost 5 bases, leaving 17 bases of the junction unmatched. CDR1 DFQATT and CDR2 SNEGSKA come from the germline V gene (reference sequence). Worth noting for this clonotype: What it recognizes is unknown.

This chain links TRBV20-1 with TRBJ2-1, with 8 bases aligning to TRBD2. The receptor's source is a boy between 2 and 10 years old with acute lymphoblastic leukemia, due to receive a stem cell transplant. Sequencing was performed on PBMCs, taken before TCRalphabeta/CD19-depleted stem cell transplant. CDR3 bases: TGCAGTGCTTCTTGGACTAGCTTACGGCCGCTCCCCTACAATGAGCAGTTCTTC. This codes for CSASWTSLRPLPYNEQFF.